This record looks at one T cell receptor (beta chain) sequence and its context. A much larger clone lies one base from this, so it may be a read error. The sample is drawn from a study of breast tumors, draining lymph nodes, adjacent tissues. This CDR3 is built from 16 residues. J lost 8 bases, V lost 3 bases, and 17 bases had no gene match. Germline V gives CDR1 DFQATT, CDR2 SNEGSKA (reference sequence). One entry per CDR3 protein results from TCRdb running MiXCR on the multiplex PCR reads. In the table there are 50,000 to 85,000 distinct CDR3 sequences, approximately 40% of which are singletons. The chain employs TRBV20-1 and TRBJ1-2, with 8 bases lining up with TRBD1. The clonotype comes from a female donor with breast cancer. Some clones in this sample may be carry-over from other donors' samples. Specimen: breast tumor tissue. The CDR3 here is CSASPEVGQAAGGYTF. The CDR3 bases are TGCAGTGCTAGCCCCGAGGTGGGACAGGCGGCGGGGGGCTACACCTTC.